This TCR beta chain was identified during a study of cytomegalovirus exposure and HLA in healthy donors. Study summary: There were 85 million or so unique TCRs (from HLA-typed donors) in an early data release. General study points: Later, TCR association rates were found to vary by HLA locus, highest for DRB1 and lowest for HLA-C. It was reported in a later analysis that an Asian-associated ancestry cluster showed fewer N-insertions than the roughly 670-donor mean. Cytomegalovirus-associated TCR beta chains were listed, numbering 164.

The PCR made use of 60 Vbeta and 13 Jbeta primers. Sequenced by immunoSEQ multiplex PCR; TCRdb stores in-frame clones only, minus some. This table holds some 84,000 clones, around 80% found once. This CDR3 is built from 14 residues. V dropped 7 bases and J dropped 1; count of bases not matched to a gene: 3. Germline-derived CDR1 and CDR2 are SNHLY and FYNNEI. As for this clone: What it binds is not known.

The TCR was taken from a male donor in good health and CMV-seropositive. Sequencing was performed on PBMCs. This chain connects TRBV2 to TRBJ1-1, with TRBD1 matching over 10 bases. The CDR3 protein is CASNDRGPNTEAFF. CDR3 DNA sequence: TGTGCCAGCAATGACAGGGGGCCGAACACTGAAGCTTTCTTT.